This TCR beta chain was recorded in a study of OX40 agonist ivuxolimab in advanced cancers. With respect to the entire study: Ivuxolimab was a fully human IgG2 agonistic monoclonal antibody targeting the costimulatory receptor OX40 (CD134). Intravenous ivuxolimab was administered to patients every 2 weeks at six dose levels: 0.01, 0.1, 0.3, 1.5, 3 and 10 mg/kg. Among the roughly 52 dose-escalation patients, around 19 had hepatocellular carcinoma, 15 or so melanoma, 9 renal cell carcinoma and 9 head and neck cancer. The dose-escalation cohort was roughly 87% male with a mean age of approximately 60 years, ranging from about 23 to 85. Patients were allowed to have had prior anti-PD-1, anti-PD-L1 or anti-CTLA-4 therapy, and approximately 39% of the dose-escalation patients had been treated with checkpoint inhibitors. Partial responses occurred in three dose-escalation patients, of whom one had hepatocellular carcinoma and two had cutaneous melanoma. Peripheral TCRbeta sequencing was intended to test whether TCR sequence diversity was altered and clonal T-cell expansion was caused by ivuxolimab. The paper describes the monotherapy dose-escalation part (N of about 47 patients) of the phase I trial of ivuxolimab. Study-wide conclusions, independent of this receptor: The antigen specificity of the clonally expanded peripheral T cells was not determined. At doses of 0.1 to 3.0 mg/kg, clonal expansion of both CD4+ and CD8+ blood T cells was observed from baseline to week 6. Partial responders in the 0.1-3.0 mg/kg groups had among the lowest normalized peripheral clonal expansion, especially among CD8+ T cells. On average, CD8+ T cells showed more expanded clones than CD4+ T cells after ivuxolimab. Low levels of normalized T-cell clonal expansion were also shown by some nonresponding patients.

Details on this clone: Its antigen has not been determined. No clone much larger than this one lies a single base away; base qualities are absent.

Genomic DNA was extracted from sorted cells for sequencing of the TCRbeta CDR3 region. The immunoSEQ Assay was used for sequencing of TCRbeta CDR3 regions. In its TCRdb copy, this immuneACCESS table keeps in-frame sequences only and misses some clones. Where compared with another copy, unresolved V genes explain less than half of these, and the others have no known cause. In this sample the table shows 10,000 to 15,000 clones, roughly 80% of which occur a single time. The ten largest clones take up over 20% of the sample. The trial excluded patients who had a history of autoimmune disease or were on systemic immunosuppression. Peripheral blood for TCR sequencing was drawn from every dose cohort at baseline, at cycle 4 day 1 and at cycle 7 day 1. The samples were taken from a phase I, first-in-human, multicenter, open-label dose-escalation trial of ivuxolimab. Adults with locally advanced or metastatic melanoma, renal cell, hepatocellular, or head and neck squamous cell carcinoma were enrolled in the trial. Before TCR sequencing, CD4+ T cells and CD8+ T cells were sorted from peripheral blood as separate populations.

The receptor was derived from an adult with an advanced solid tumor such as melanoma, head and neck, liver or kidney cancer. Sequenced here: CD4+ or CD8+ T cells sorted from blood, sampled in a trial of the OX40 agonist ivuxolimab.

The DNA reads as follows: TGTGCCAGCAGTTTACGAACGCAGTATGAGCAGTTCTTC. Translation gives CASSLRTQYEQFF. The receptor chain draws on TRBV28 and TRBJ2-1; the D gene is not confidently resolved. From the germline V gene, CDR1 is MDHEN and CDR2 is SYDVKM. The cysteine opens and the phenylalanine closes a CDR3 of 13 amino acids. Only the CDR3 region is kept as DNA, spanning 39 bases read in frame from base 1. Deletion took 2 bases off V and 8 bases off J, with a span of 10 bases between the germline ends. The reference TRBV28 and TRBJ2-1 proteins fill in what lies around the CDR3, so the full variable domain reads DVKVTQSSRYLVKRTGEKVFLECVQDMDHENMFWYRQDPGLGLRLIYFSYDVKMKEKGDIPEGYSVSREKKERFSLILESASTNQTSMYLCASSLRTQYEQFFGPGTRLTVL.